A selection of T cell receptor beta chains follows, all from one sample in a study of T-cell reconstitution after alpha-beta-depleted transplantation in children. Via MiXCR, TCRdb re-called the PCR reads, giving one row per CDR3 protein. The sample lists 900,000 or so distinct CDR3 sequences, 15% to 20% occurring once. Specimen: PBMCs, mostly from graft donor cells, collected 360 days after TCRalphabeta/CD19-depleted stem cell transplant. These receptors originate from a male patient younger than 18 who had a stem cell transplant for acute lymphoblastic leukemia, so the T cells may come from the graft donor. Both conserved end residues are part of each CDR3. The order of the fields is CDR3 length, V gene, CDR3 protein.

17 TRBV7-2 CASSPLPLAHPSYEQYF
17 TRBV9 CASSVNPAGDPYNEQFF
15 TRBV9 CASSVELLAGDTQYF
15 TRBV4-1 CASSQAPGATYEQYF
13 TRBV7-9 CASSWRPPHEQYF
19 TRBV11-1 CASSLEGTSLTMAKNIQYF
13 TRBV15 CAARGQAPGGYTF
19 TRBV7-3 CASSLNHVVAGFGANVLTF
15 TRBV25-1 CASSEEPSLNEKLFF
13 TRBV11-2 CASSEGLLSEQYF
15 TRBV7-2 CASSLTATGANVLTF
15 TRBV5-1 CASSFEGGRGTEAFF
13 TRBV2 CAARQGAQETQYF
15 TRBV9 CASSPYLDRGGGYTF
13 TRBV29-1 CSVGRLAFNEQFF
17 TRBV6-5 CASSYSGVPGPQETQYF
16 TRBV3-1 CASSQGGLAGEDEQFF
16 TRBV4-1 CASSQGVRLAGDEQYF
15 TRBV2 CASMGLRFNTGELFF
15 TRBV10-3 CAISEPGRTFYEQYF
16 TRBV6-5 CASSYSRDYHFYEQYF
15 TRBV11-2 CASSLTGGFSDTQYF
13 TRBV7-6 CASSPGNLDEQFF
17 TRBV12-3/TRBV12-4 CASSLKVGRTGFAKLFF
14 TRBV29-1 CSVTGTGGSYEQYF
13 TRBV12-3/TRBV12-4 CASSWARVTEAFF
15 TRBV5-1 CASSLAEIRTDTQYF